This TCR beta chain is from a study of OX40 agonist ivuxolimab in advanced cancers. The protocol was immunoSEQ multiplex PCR, while the TCRdb copy is restricted to in-frame clones and leaves out a portion. The data show tens of thousands of clones, approximately 84% seen once. V lost 4 bases to trimming and J lost 3 bases, with 26 bases between them. This CDR3 region has 19 residues. Germline V gives CDR1 SGHDT, CDR2 YYEEEE. The chain carries TRBV5-6 and TRBJ2-1; D could derive from TRBD1 or TRBD2 (6 bases each). The TCR originated in an adult with an advanced solid tumor such as melanoma, head and neck, liver or kidney cancer. Specimen: CD4+ or CD8+ T cells sorted from blood, collected in a trial of the OX40 agonist ivuxolimab. The CDR3 region is CASSRGLSGASPIYNEQFF. The CDR3 nucleotides read TGTGCCAGCAGCCGAGGACTCTCGGGGGCTAGTCCAATCTACAATGAGCAGTTCTTC.